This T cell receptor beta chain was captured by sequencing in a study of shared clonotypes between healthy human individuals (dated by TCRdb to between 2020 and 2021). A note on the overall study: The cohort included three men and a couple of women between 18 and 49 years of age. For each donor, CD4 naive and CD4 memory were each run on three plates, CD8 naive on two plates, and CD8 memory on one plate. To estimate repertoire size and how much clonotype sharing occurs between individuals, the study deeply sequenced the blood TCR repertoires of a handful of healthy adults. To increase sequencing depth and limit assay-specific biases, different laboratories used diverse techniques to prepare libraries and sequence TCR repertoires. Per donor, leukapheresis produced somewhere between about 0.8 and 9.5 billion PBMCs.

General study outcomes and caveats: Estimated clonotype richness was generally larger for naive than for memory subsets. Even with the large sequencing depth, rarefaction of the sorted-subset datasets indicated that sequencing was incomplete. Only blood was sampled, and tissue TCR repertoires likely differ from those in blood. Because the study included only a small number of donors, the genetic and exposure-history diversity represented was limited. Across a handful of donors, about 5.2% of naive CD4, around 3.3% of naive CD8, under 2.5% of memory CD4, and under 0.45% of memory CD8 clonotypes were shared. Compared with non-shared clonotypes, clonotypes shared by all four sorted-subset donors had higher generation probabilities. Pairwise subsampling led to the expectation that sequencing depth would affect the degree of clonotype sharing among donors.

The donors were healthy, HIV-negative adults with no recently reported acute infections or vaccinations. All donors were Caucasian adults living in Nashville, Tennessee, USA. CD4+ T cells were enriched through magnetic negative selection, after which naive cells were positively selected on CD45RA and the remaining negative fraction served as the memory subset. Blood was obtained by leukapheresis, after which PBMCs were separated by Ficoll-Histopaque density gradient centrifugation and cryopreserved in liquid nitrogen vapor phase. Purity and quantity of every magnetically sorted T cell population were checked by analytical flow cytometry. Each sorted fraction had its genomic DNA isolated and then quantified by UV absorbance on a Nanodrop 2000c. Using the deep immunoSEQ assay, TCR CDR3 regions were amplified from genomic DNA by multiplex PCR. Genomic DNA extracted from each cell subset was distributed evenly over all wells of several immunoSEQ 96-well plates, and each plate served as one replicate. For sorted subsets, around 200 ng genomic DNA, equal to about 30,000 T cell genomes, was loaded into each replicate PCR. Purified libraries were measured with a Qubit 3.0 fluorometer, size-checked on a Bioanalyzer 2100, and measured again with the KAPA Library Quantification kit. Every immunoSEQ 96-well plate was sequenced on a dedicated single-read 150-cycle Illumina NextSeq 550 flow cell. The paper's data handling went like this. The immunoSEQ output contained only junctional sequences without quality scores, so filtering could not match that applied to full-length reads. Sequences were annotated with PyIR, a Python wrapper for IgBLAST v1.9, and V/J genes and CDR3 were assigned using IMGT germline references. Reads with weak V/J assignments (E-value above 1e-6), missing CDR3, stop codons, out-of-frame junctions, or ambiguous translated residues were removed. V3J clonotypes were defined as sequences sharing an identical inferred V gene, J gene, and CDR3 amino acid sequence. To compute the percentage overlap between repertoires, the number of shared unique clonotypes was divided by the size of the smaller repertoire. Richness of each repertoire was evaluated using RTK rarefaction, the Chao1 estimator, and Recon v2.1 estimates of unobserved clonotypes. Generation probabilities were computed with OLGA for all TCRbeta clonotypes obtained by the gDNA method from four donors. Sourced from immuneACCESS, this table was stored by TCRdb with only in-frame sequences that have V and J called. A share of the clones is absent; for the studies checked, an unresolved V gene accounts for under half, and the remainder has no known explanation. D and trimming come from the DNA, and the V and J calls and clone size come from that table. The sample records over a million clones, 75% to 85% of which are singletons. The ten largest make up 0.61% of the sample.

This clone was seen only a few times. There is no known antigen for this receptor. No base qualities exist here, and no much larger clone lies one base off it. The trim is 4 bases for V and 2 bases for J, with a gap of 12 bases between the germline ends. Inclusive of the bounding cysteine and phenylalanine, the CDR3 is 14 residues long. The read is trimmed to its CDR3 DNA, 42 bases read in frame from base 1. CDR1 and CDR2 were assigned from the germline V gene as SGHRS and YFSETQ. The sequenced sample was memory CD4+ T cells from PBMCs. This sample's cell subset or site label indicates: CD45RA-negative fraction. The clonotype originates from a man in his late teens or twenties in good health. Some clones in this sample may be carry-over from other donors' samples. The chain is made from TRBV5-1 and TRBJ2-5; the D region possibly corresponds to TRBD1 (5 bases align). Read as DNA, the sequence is TGCGCCAGCAGCACCGACAGAGAACAAGAGACCCAGTACTTC. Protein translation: CASSTDREQETQYF.